This passage covers 13 T cell receptor beta chains from one sample sequenced in a study of T cells in Graves' hyperthyroidism and ophthalmopathy. TCR beta CDR3 region amplification was performed from RNA transcripts. The study used the HTBI primer set for a first-round RT-PCR of the TCR CDR3. TCRdb analysed the multiplex PCR reads with MiXCR anew, one entry per CDR3 protein. The sample has around 420,000 distinct CDR3 sequences, around 14% seen once; the top ten hold about 7.7%. The specimen was blood. The origin of the receptors is a woman in her late teens or twenties with Graves' hyperthyroidism.

Ten or more counts support this clonotype. V gene TRBV5-1 combines with J gene TRBJ2-5, with 9 bases aligning to TRBD2. Germline trimming cut 0 bases from V and 2 bases from J; bases unmatched to any gene: 8. Looked up from germline, CDR1 is SGHRS and CDR2 is YFSETQ. The CDR3 contains 17 residues. The CDR3 here is CASSLGGRARRQETQYF. The CDR3 DNA sequence: TGCGCCAGCAGCTTGGGCGGGAGGGCCCGGCGACAAGAGACCCAGTACTTC.

This clonotype was observed a handful of times. This chain connects TRBV4-2 to TRBJ1-3; D call uncertain. V gave up 1 base and J gave up 4 bases, with 5 bases separating them. The CDR3 extends over 13 amino acids. Germline assignment: CDR1 LGHNA and CDR2 YNFKEQ. The CDR3 loop reads CASSQGEGNTIYF. The CDR3 DNA follows: TGTGCCAGCAGCCAAGGAGAGGGAAACACCATATATTTT.

This chain links TRBV20-1 with TRBJ2-7; either TRBD1 or TRBD2 may supply D (6 bases each). The CDR3 is made up of 11 amino acids. V gave up 5 bases and J gave up 8 bases, with 13 bases separating them. CDR1 is DFQATT, CDR2 SNEGSKA, per germline (reference sequence). The CDR3 sequence is CSAVGGAKQYF. The CDR3, as DNA: TGCAGTGCTGTGGGGGGCGCAAAGCAGTACTTC.

This clonotype has more than one count but fewer than ten. This chain connects TRBV20-1 to TRBJ2-7; weak D call: TRBD2 (6 bases). V was clipped by 0 bases and J by 7 bases, with 22 bases between them. Germline CDR1 and CDR2: DFQATT and SNEGSKA (reference sequence). The CDR3 is 16 amino acids. The CDR3 here is CSARDLGGGPAREQYF. CDR3 nucleotide sequence: TGCAGTGCTAGAGATCTTGGGGGAGGCCCGGCGCGGGAGCAGTACTTC.

In this sample, this clonotype turned up many times. This sequence joins TRBV5-1 and TRBJ1-2, with D possibly being TRBD1 (5 bases). The germline gives CDR1 SGHRS, CDR2 YFSETQ. The V gene lost 3 bases and the J gene lost 3 bases, with 9 bases spanning the gap. CDR3 size: 13 residues. The CDR3 sequence: CASSSGDDYGYTF. As DNA, the CDR3 is TGCGCCAGCAGCTCGGGGGACGACTATGGCTACACCTTC.

This clonotype has at least ten counts. CDR3 sequence reads: CASSRTSGGASTGELFF. CDR3 nucleotide sequence: TGTGCCAGCAGTCGGACTAGCGGGGGGGCAAGCACCGGGGAGCTGTTTTTT. V usage is TRBV12-3 or TRBV12-4 and J usage is TRBJ2-2; 15 bases fit TRBD2. The CDR3 is 17 amino acids. The trim removed 5 bases at V and 4 bases at J, leaving 5 bases unmatched.

This clonotype was seen repeatedly, ten times or more. The chain has TRBV7-9 and TRBJ2-1; a possible D gene is TRBD2 (6 bases). From germline, CDR1 is SEHNR and CDR2 FQNEAQ (reference sequence). Trimming stripped 1 base from V and 8 bases from J, with 12 bases between. The CDR3 runs 14 residues. The CDR3 DNA follows: TGTGCCAGCAGCTTAGGGGGGGTTCTCGATGAGCAGTTCTTC. Its translation is CASSLGGVLDEQFF.

This clonotype was counted at least ten times. The V gene is TRBV11-2, the J gene TRBJ2-3, with 7 bases lining up with TRBD1. The CDR3 sequence is 13 residues long. The V gene end was trimmed by 2 bases and the J gene end by 6 bases; junction bases not matched to a gene: 2. CDR1 is SGHAT and CDR2 is FQNNGV in the germline V gene. For the CDR3, the DNA is TGTGCCAGCAGCTTAACAGGGGTGGATACGCAGTATTTT. This sequence encodes CASSLTGVDTQYF.

This clonotype was seen many times. This chain joins TRBV10-3 and TRBJ1-5; D is unresolved. Trimming left V 0 bases short and J 0 bases short, with 9 bases between. Germline V CDR1 and CDR2: ENHRY, SYGVKD. The CDR3 consists of 16 residues. For the CDR3, the DNA is TGTGCCATCAGTGAGTCACCCATAGGTAGCAATCAGCCCCAGCATTTT. Translated: CAISESPIGSNQPQHF.

The gene calls are TRBV28 and TRBJ2-2; 8 bases line up with TRBD1. Germline assignment: CDR1 MDHEN and CDR2 SYDVKM. The CDR3 is made up of 15 amino acids. V shed 4 bases and J 5 bases; nucleotides not matched to a gene: 6. The CDR3: CASSWTGRRTGELFF. CDR3 DNA: TGTGCCAGCAGTTGGACAGGGAGAAGGACCGGGGAGCTGTTTTTT.

This clonotype came up a few times. V gene TRBV6-2 or TRBV6-3 combines with J gene TRBJ2-1; 14 bases line up with TRBD2. This CDR3 is built from 18 residues. The V gene's germline CDR1 is MNHEY and CDR2 SVGEGT. The ends lost 1 base at V and 8 bases at J; junction bases unmatched: 10. CDR3 bases: TGTGCCAGCAGTTACTTCCCAGCGACTAGCGGGAGGGTGGATGAGCAGTTCTTC. It is translated as CASSYFPATSGRVDEQFF.

This clonotype was seen at least ten times. The rearrangement links TRBV5-1 to TRBJ2-3, with D perhaps TRBD2 (7 bases). Germline V gives CDR1 SGHRS, CDR2 YFSETQ. Trimming shortened V by 1 base and J by 1 base, and 10 bases separated the two germline ends. The CDR3 totals 15 residues. This CDR3 is CASSLSGGRTDTQYF. In DNA form, the CDR3 reads TGCGCCAGCAGCTTGTCGGGGGGCCGCACAGATACGCAGTATTTT.

This clonotype has more than one count but fewer than ten. The rearrangement links TRBV13 to TRBJ1-1; D might be TRBD1 (5 bases). CDR1 is PRHDT, CDR2 FYEKMQ, per germline (reference sequence). This CDR3 is built from 14 residues. Between the trimmed V and J ends, which lost 8 bases and 0 bases, there was a span of 13 bases. CDR3 residues: CASVLEGMNTEAFF. The CDR3, as DNA: TGTGCCAGCGTGCTGGAGGGGATGAACACTGAAGCTTTCTTT.